Only a few counts were recorded for the clone carrying this TCR beta chain. Time point in this sample: newly diagnosed GD, antithyroid drugs for less than 3 months. RNA extracted from PBMCs served as the sequencing template. Patients were enrolled at an endocrinology department in Xi'an, China. Arm-PCR of CDR3 regions with iRepertoire HTBI primers generated TCR beta libraries. TCRdb used MiXCR to reprocess the multiplex PCR reads, holding one entry per CDR3 protein. The sample has 540,000 or so distinct CDR3 sequences, roughly 13% seen once. This entry is derived from a study of regulatory T cells in long-lasting Graves disease. From germline, CDR1 is SGDLS and CDR2 YYNGEE. J was trimmed by 2 bases and V by 3 bases; bases with no gene match: 9. The CDR3 sequence is 17 residues long. Separately, the same data were catalogued under a study of T cells in Graves' hyperthyroidism and ophthalmopathy. From that paper: HTBI primers were the set used in a first-round RT-PCR of the TCR CDR3.

This clonotype was obtained from a man aged 30-40 years with Graves disease. The rearrangement uses TRBV9 and TRBJ2-3; 10 bases align to TRBD2. The source was peripheral blood mononuclear cells (PBMCs), collected at new diagnosis, from a patient treated with antithyroid drugs. In nucleotides, the CDR3 is TGTGCCAGCAGCGGAGAGGCACTAGCGGGACCCACAGATACGCAGTATTTT. Translated, it gives CASSGEALAGPTDTQYF. Full variable domain (missing parts from reference TRBV9 and TRBJ2-3): DSGVTQTPKHLITATGQRVTLRCSPRSGDLSVYWYQQSLDQGLQFLIQYYNGEERAKGNILERFSAQQFPDLHSELNLSSLELGDSALYFCASSGEALAGPTDTQYFGPGTRLTVL.